This passage covers 20 T cell receptor beta chains from one sample sequenced in a study of T-cell memory formation after mild COVID-19. TCRdb itself ran the 5' RACE reads through MiXCR, one entry per CDR3 protein. The sample has some 290,000 distinct CDR3 sequences; about 16% are singletons. Sequenced sample: PBMCs or a T cell subset sorted from them (not recorded which). The receptors were gathered from a man aged 18-30 years who had mild COVID-19 (a few samples of this study predate the infection). Cell type and time point are not known.

The CDR3 nucleotides are TGTGCCAGCAGCCCATGGGTCGGCAGACGAGCTAACTATGGCTACACCTTC. It encodes CASSPWVGRRANYGYTF. The rearrangement uses TRBV11-2 and TRBJ1-2; D unresolved. Germline loops: CDR1 SGHAT, CDR2 FQNNGV. The length of the CDR3 is 17 residues. The V end lost 5 bases, the J end lost 0 bases, and 19 bases lay between the germline ends. Filled out from reference TRBV11-2 and TRBJ1-2, the complete variable domain reads EAGVAQSPRYKIIEKRQSVAFWCNPISGHATLYWYQQILGQGPKLLIQFQNNGVVDDSQLPKDRFSAERLKGVDSTLKIQPAKLEDSAVYLCASSPWVGRRANYGYTFGSGTRLTVV.

In its sample, this clonotype was seen many times. The J gene is TRBJ1-5, the V gene TRBV7-9, with D possibly being TRBD1 (6 bases). The CDR3 has 13 amino acids. V was shortened by 5 bases and J by 9 bases, with 14 bases between the two germline ends. The germline CDR1 and CDR2 sequences are SEHNR and FQNEAQ (reference sequence). The CDR3 here is CASSRDIEGPQHF. The CDR3 DNA is TGTGCCAGCAGCCGGGACATTGAGGGGCCCCAGCATTTT.

The chain couples TRBV19 to TRBJ2-1, with D perhaps given as TRBD1 or TRBD2 (5 bases each). The length of the CDR3 is 15 residues. The germline CDR1 and CDR2 sequences are LNHDA and SQIVND (reference sequence). V was shortened by 5 bases and J by 6 bases, with 17 bases between the two germline ends. This CDR3 reads CASSPRGGRGNEQFF. DNA of the CDR3: TGTGCCAGTAGTCCCCGAGGAGGAAGGGGCAATGAGCAGTTCTTC. Complete variable domain (other parts from reference TRBV19 and TRBJ2-1): DGGITQSPKYLFRKEGQNVTLSCEQNLNHDAMYWYRQDPGQGLRLIYYSQIVNDFQKGDIAEGYSVSREKKESFPLTVTSAQKNPTAFYLCASSPRGGRGNEQFFGPGTRLTVL.

This clonotype appeared many times. This rearrangement joins TRBV5-6 to TRBJ1-5; D is undetermined. Germline-derived CDR1 and CDR2 are SGHDT and YYEEEE. This CDR3 has 14 residues. Trimming took 1 base from V and 0 from J, leaving 5 bases between them. This CDR3 is CASSLTFSNQPQHF. The CDR3 region has the DNA TGTGCCAGCAGCTTGACATTTAGCAATCAGCCCCAGCATTTT.

The table lists this clonotype with a few counts. The genes are TRBV5-1 and TRBJ2-5, with D perhaps matching TRBD2 (6 bases). Germline V gene lookup returns CDR1 SGHRS and CDR2 YFSETQ. Between the trimmed V and J ends, which lost 3 bases and 4 bases, there was a span of 10 bases. There are 13 residues in the CDR3. Written as DNA, the CDR3 is TGCGCCAGCAGCTCGGGAGCTGTAGAGACCCAGTACTTC. Its protein product is CASSSGAVETQYF.

This clonotype was recorded many times. This CDR3 is CASSLSQVETQYF. The DNA for the CDR3 is TGTGCCAGCAGCTTGAGTCAGGTGGAGACCCAGTACTTC. The chain carries TRBV11-2 and TRBJ2-5; no firm D call. The ends were cut back, 3 bases at V and 5 bases at J, with 10 bases in the middle. The CDR3 spans 13 residues. Germline-derived CDR1 and CDR2 are SGHAT and FQNNGV.

In its sample, this clonotype was seen many times. V is TRBV28 and J is TRBJ2-7, with D possibly being TRBD1 (6 bases). V lost 6 bases and J 3 bases, leaving 15 bases between the germline ends. Germline values: CDR1 MDHEN, CDR2 SYDVKM. The CDR3 runs 14 residues. The CDR3 DNA reads as TGTGCCAGCAGCCACCGGGACACCGGCTACGAGCAGTACGTC. This encodes CASSHRDTGYEQYV.

The sample holds many counts of this clonotype. V is TRBV20-1 and J is TRBJ1-2; 12 bases match TRBD1. The CDR3 spans 14 residues. V lost 5 bases to trimming and J lost 2 bases; unmatched junction nucleotides: 3. Per germline, CDR1 DFQATT and CDR2 SNEGSKA (reference sequence). The CDR3 protein is CSAGGQGANYGYTF. CDR3 DNA: TGCAGTGCTGGGGGACAGGGGGCAAACTATGGCTACACCTTC.

CDR3 residues: CASSPSLAGGRQTQYF. The CDR3 DNA reads as TGTGCCAGCAGCCCCTCACTAGCGGGGGGACGGCAGACCCAGTACTTC. The chain carries TRBV7-2 and TRBJ2-5; 12 bases align to TRBD2. This CDR3 is 16 amino acids long. V trimming: 5 bases; J trimming: 6 bases; junction bases outside the gene matches: 10. Germline CDR1 and CDR2: SGHTA and FQGNSA.

The chain recombines TRBV20-1 with TRBJ2-1; D gene ambiguous. Germline CDR1 and CDR2: DFQATT and SNEGSKA (reference sequence). The CDR3 runs 13 residues. Trimming pared 1 base from V and 3 bases from J, leaving 7 bases between. This chain's CDR3 is CSARAGNYNEQFF. The CDR3 nucleotides are TGCAGTGCTAGAGCGGGTAACTACAATGAGCAGTTCTTC.

This clonotype was detected only a few times. The chain combines TRBV20-1 with TRBJ2-3, with D unresolved. This CDR3 comprises 13 residues. The germline V gene encodes CDR1 DFQATT and CDR2 SNEGSKA (reference sequence). The V and J ends lost 3 bases and 4 bases respectively, with 11 bases between them. The CDR3: CSARRSLADTQYF. In DNA form, the CDR3 reads TGCAGTGCTAGGAGAAGTTTGGCAGATACGCAGTATTTT.

This sequence joins TRBV6-2 or TRBV6-3 and TRBJ2-7; the D is unclear. The germline V and J ends were trimmed by 4 bases and 2 bases, with 9 bases remaining between them. The CDR3 has 13 residues. Germline lookup yields CDR1 MNHEY and CDR2 SVGEGT. The CDR3 loop is CASSLSGPYEQYF. CDR3 in DNA: TGTGCCAGCAGTTTGTCAGGACCCTACGAGCAGTACTTC.

In this sample, this clonotype turned up a few times. V usage is TRBV7-2 and J usage is TRBJ2-1, with D tentatively TRBD1 (5 bases). In germline, CDR1 is SGHTA, CDR2 FQGNSA. The CDR3 is 14 residues long. The ends were cut back, 1 base at V and 6 bases at J, with 10 bases in the middle. The CDR3 sequence: CASSLGRAPNEQFF. CDR3 sequence (DNA): TGTGCCAGCAGCTTAGGCAGGGCCCCCAATGAGCAGTTCTTC.

The CDR3 coding sequence is TGTGCCAGCAGTTCTAGGGAGCTGTTTTTT. Amino acids: CASSSRELFF. The V gene is TRBV6-2 or TRBV6-3, the J gene TRBJ2-2; D gene unclear. The CDR3 has 10 residues. CDR1 and CDR2 (germline): MNHEY, SVGEGT. V gave up 4 bases and J gave up 9 bases, with 3 bases separating them.

The rearrangement uses TRBV7-2 and TRBJ1-2; tentatively, D is TRBD1 (6 bases). V was clipped by 1 base and J by 3 bases, with 12 bases between them. CDR1 is SGHTA and CDR2 is FQGNSA in the germline V gene. The CDR3 length is 15 residues. CDR3 protein: CASSLDTGRDYGYTF. The DNA for the CDR3 is TGTGCCAGCAGCTTAGACACAGGGAGGGACTATGGCTACACCTTC.

The sample holds a few counts of this clonotype. This sequence joins TRBV9 and TRBJ2-3; D gene uncertain. The CDR3 has 14 amino acids. The germline CDR1 and CDR2 sequences are SGDLS and YYNGEE. V lost 0 bases and J 1 base, leaving 6 bases between the germline ends. The CDR3, as DNA: TGTGCCAGCAGCGTAGGTCGGGGCACAGATACGCAGTATTTT. Residues: CASSVGRGTDTQYF.

In this sample, this clonotype turned up a few times. CDR3 bases: TGTGCCAGCAGTCCCGGGACAGACCAAGAGACCCAGTACTTC. This codes for CASSPGTDQETQYF. The rearrangement uses TRBV6-5 and TRBJ2-5; TRBD1 matches 7 bases. Germline V gene data show CDR1 as MNHEY and CDR2 as SVGAGI. The CDR3 contains 14 residues. V was clipped by 5 bases and J by 0 bases; unmatched bases: 3.

This chain links TRBV4-1 with TRBJ2-1, with a weak D call TRBD1 (6 bases). This CDR3 region has 14 residues. Looked up from germline, CDR1 is MGHRA and CDR2 is YSYEKL. V lost 3 bases, J lost 6 bases, and 12 bases lay in between. DNA of the CDR3: TGCGCCAGCAGCCAGGCTCAGGGGTTCAATGAGCAGTTCTTC. Protein: CASSQAQGFNEQFF.

J is TRBJ2-1 and V is TRBV7-9; 10 bases line up with TRBD2. V lost 5 bases, J lost 7 bases, and 14 bases stayed unmatched. Per germline, CDR1 SEHNR and CDR2 FQNEAQ (reference sequence). There are 17 residues in the CDR3. The CDR3: CASSQERGGRLGNEQFF. CDR3 nucleotides: TGTGCCAGCAGCCAAGAGCGGGGGGGCCGTCTCGGGAATGAGCAGTTCTTC.

The chain carries TRBV4-1 and TRBJ1-1; TRBD1 agrees at 9 bases. The CDR3 loop spans 16 amino acids. Germline V gene sequence: CDR1 MGHRA, CDR2 YSYEKL. V lost 4 bases to trimming and J lost 8 bases; unmatched junction nucleotides: 14. The CDR3 coding sequence is TGCGCCAGCAGCCTACGTACACAGGGGGCATCCGGGGAAGCTTTCTTT. Its protein is CASSLRTQGASGEAFF.